This is a list of T cell receptor beta chains from one sample in a study of blood T cell repertoires in COVID-19. The repertoire was sequenced with immunoSEQ multiplex PCR; TCRdb's copy has only in-frame clones and lacks some. The top ten clones hold over 7.5% of a sample with 45,000 to 60,000 clones, approximately 78% of them seen once. The sequenced sample was peripheral blood. The receptors were sampled from a woman over 75 with acute or convalescent COVID-19. CDR3s include the opening cysteine and the closing phenylalanine or tryptophan. A D gene is named only where the DNA matches it firmly. Clone size is not always given. Where it is, it says once, few, many or a class for expanded clones.

>TRBJ2-7|TRBV3-1/TRBV3-2|.|13|.
TGTGCCAGCAGTTGGCGGGATTTGAACGAGCAGTACTTC
CASSWRDLNEQYF
>TRBJ1-5|TRBV15|.|14|.
TGTGCCACCAGCAGAGTTCCCGGGAGTCAGCCCCAGCATTTT
CATSRVPGSQPQHF
>TRBJ1-5|TRBV28|.|15|.
TGTGCCAGCAGACACTACCAAAATAGCAATCAGCCCCAGCATTTT
CASRHYQNSNQPQHF
>TRBJ2-1|TRBV2|TRBD1|14|few
TGTGCCAGCAGTGGGGACAGGACCGACAATGAGCAGTTCTTC
CASSGDRTDNEQFF
>TRBJ1-5|TRBV3-1/TRBV3-2|.|15|.
TGTGCCAGCAGCCAGAGCCCGGGAGGGCGGCAGCCCCAGCATTTT
CASSQSPGGRQPQHF
>TRBJ1-2|TRBV6-5|.|12|once
TGTGCCACGAGGGAGCGATTCTATGGCTACACCTTC
CATRERFYGYTF
>TRBJ2-7|TRBV10-3|TRBD2|14|once
TGTGCCATCAGTGACACCGGGACTAGAGGCGAGCAGTACTTC
CAISDTGTRGEQYF
>TRBJ1-2|TRBV27|TRBD1|14|.
TGTGCCAGCAGTCGCACGACAGGGGGCTTTGGCTACACCTTC
CASSRTTGGFGYTF
>TRBJ1-2|TRBV2|TRBD1|13|once
TGTGCCAGCAGTGGAACAGGGGGCTATGGCTACACCTTC
CASSGTGGYGYTF
>TRBJ2-7|TRBV4-1|TRBD2|16|once
TGCGCCAGCAGCCAAGGGGCTAGCGGGCGCTCCTACGAGCAGTACTTC
CASSQGASGRSYEQYF
>TRBJ2-7|TRBV7-9|TRBD2|14|few
TGTGCCAGCAGCCGAAGCGGGAACCCTAGGGAGCAGTACTTC
CASSRSGNPREQYF
>TRBJ2-7|TRBV28|.|14|.
TGTGCCAGCACCCCTGCAGGACAGTGGTACGAGCAGTACTTC
CASTPAGQWYEQYF
>TRBJ2-4|TRBV4-2|.|16|.
TGTGCCAGCAGCCAATTTACCGACATGGCCAAAAACATTCAGTACTTC
CASSQFTDMAKNIQYF
>TRBJ2-7|TRBV6-5|.|13|.
TGTGCCAGCAGGACAACAGGAGTCTACGAGCAGTACTTC
CASRTTGVYEQYF
>TRBJ2-7|TRBV5-4|.|14|.
TGTGCCAGCACCCGGGTCCCCAGAGATAGCGAGCAGTACTTC
CASTRVPRDSEQYF
>TRBJ2-1|TRBV19|TRBD1|15|.
TGTGCCAGTAGGGCCGGGACAGGGGGCAAGAATGAGCAGTTCTTC
CASRAGTGGKNEQFF
>TRBJ2-5|TRBV29-1|.|13|.
TGCAGCGTTGAGGACAGCCCAGGAGAGACCCAGTACTTC
CSVEDSPGETQYF
>TRBJ2-6|TRBV15|.|19|.
TGTGCCACCAGCGGCCCCGGGACACTCATGCTCTCTGGGGCCAACGTCCTGACTTTC
CATSGPGTLMLSGANVLTF
>TRBJ1-2|TRBV29-1|.|15|.
TGCAGCGTTATCCCGCCTGACCGGGTCAACTATGGCTACACCTTC
CSVIPPDRVNYGYTF
>TRBJ1-1|TRBV5-1|.|15|.
TGCGCCAGCAGCTTGGAGAGCCCGGGGTACACTGAAGCTTTCTTT
CASSLESPGYTEAFF
>TRBJ2-7|TRBV4-2|.|15|.
TGTGCCAGCAGCACGGGACTTTTTGAATCCTACGAGCAGTACTTC
CASSTGLFESYEQYF
>TRBJ1-3|TRBV6-6|.|14|.
TGTGCCAGCAGGGATGGACTCTCTGGAAACACCATATATTTT
CASRDGLSGNTIYF
>TRBJ2-5|TRBV19|.|14|.
TGTGCCAGTAGTATAGCTGGCGGGACGGAGACCCAGTACTTC
CASSIAGGTETQYF
>TRBJ1-1|TRBV7-9|.|15|once
TGTGCCAGCAGTTACGCCCTGGGCAGGGTCGTTGAAGCTTTCTTT
CASSYALGRVVEAFF
>TRBJ2-2|TRBV11-3|TRBD2|16|.
TGTGCCAGCAGCTTAGCCGGGGGGGGCCTCACCGGGGAGCTGTTTTTT
CASSLAGGGLTGELFF
>TRBJ2-1|TRBV24-1|TRBD2|14|.
TGTGCCACCAGTGGACCGGGACTAGATGGTGAGCAGTTCTTC
CATSGPGLDGEQFF
>TRBJ2-7|TRBV5-1|.|14|.
TGCGCCAGCAGCCCCCAGGACAGATCCTACGAGCAGTACTTC
CASSPQDRSYEQYF
>TRBJ2-1|TRBV19|TRBD2|24|.
TGTGCCAGTAGTAGGGGAGGGTGGGGACTAGCGGGATTCGGTGCGTCCCCTACTACGAATGAGCAGTTCTTC
CASSRGGWGLAGFGASPTTNEQFF
>TRBJ2-5|TRBV15|TRBD2|14|once
TGTGCCACCAGCAGAGGACTAGCGGAAGAGACCCAGTACTTC
CATSRGLAEETQYF
>TRBJ2-7|TRBV7-9|.|14|.
TGTGCCAGCAGCCGACTGGTCGGGATCGGAGAGCAGTACTTC
CASSRLVGIGEQYF
>TRBJ1-2|TRBV5-1|TRBD1|17|.
TGCGCCAGCAGCTTGGATATCGGGCAGGGGGTTGACTATGGCTACACCTTC
CASSLDIGQGVDYGYTF
>TRBJ2-7|TRBV11-2|TRBD1|14|once
TGTGCCAGCAGCTTTGGGACAGGCCCCTACGAGCAGTACTTC
CASSFGTGPYEQYF
>TRBJ1-5|TRBV19|TRBD1|16|.
TGTGCCAGTAGTGCACACCGGGACAGGGGGAGTCAGCCCCAGCATTTT
CASSAHRDRGSQPQHF
>TRBJ2-7|TRBV30|.|12|.
TGTGCCTGGAGTGTAGGCGGCTACGAGCAGTACTTC
CAWSVGGYEQYF
>TRBJ2-5|TRBV10-3|TRBD1|14|.
TGTGCCATCAGTGAGGACAGGGGCGGGGAGACCCAGTACTTC
CAISEDRGGETQYF
>TRBJ2-1|TRBV24-1|.|15|.
TGTGCCACCAGTGATGGGCTAGCGACGGCGGATGAGCAGTTCTTC
CATSDGLATADEQFF
>TRBJ2-1|TRBV11-2|TRBD2|16|.
TGTGCCAGCAGCTATAGGTGGGGAGGGTCGTACAATGAGCAGTTCTTC
CASSYRWGGSYNEQFF
>TRBJ1-5|TRBV5-4|.|15|.
TGTGCCAGCAGCGCCGGGACAAATAGCAATCAGCCCCAGCATTTT
CASSAGTNSNQPQHF
>TRBJ1-4|TRBV14|.|14|once
TGTGCCAGCAGCCAAGTACCCAGGAATGAAAAACTGTTTTTT
CASSQVPRNEKLFF
>TRBJ2-2|TRBV11-3|.|13|few
TGTGCCAGCAGCTTATCAGGGGCCGGGGAGCTGTTTTTT
CASSLSGAGELFF
>TRBJ2-7|TRBV23-1|.|12|.
TGCGCCAGCAGTCAATCAGGGGACGAGCAGTACTTC
CASSQSGDEQYF